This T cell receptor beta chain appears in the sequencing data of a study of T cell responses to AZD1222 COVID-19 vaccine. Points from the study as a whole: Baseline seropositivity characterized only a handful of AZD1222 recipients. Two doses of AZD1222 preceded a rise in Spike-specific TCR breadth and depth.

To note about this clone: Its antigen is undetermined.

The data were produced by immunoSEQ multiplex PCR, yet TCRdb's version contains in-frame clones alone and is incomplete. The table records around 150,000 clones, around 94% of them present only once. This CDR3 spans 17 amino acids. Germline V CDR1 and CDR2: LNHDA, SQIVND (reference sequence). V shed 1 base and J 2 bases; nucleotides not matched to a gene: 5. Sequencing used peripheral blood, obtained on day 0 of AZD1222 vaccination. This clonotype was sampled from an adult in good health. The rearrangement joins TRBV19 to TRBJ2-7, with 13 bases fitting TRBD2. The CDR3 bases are TGTGCCAGTAGTATAGCCGGACTAGCGGGAGATACCTACGAGCAGTACTTC. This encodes CASSIAGLAGDTYEQYF.